Below, 5 T cell receptor beta chains from the same sample are listed, as sequenced in a study of blood T cell repertoires in COVID-19. Repertoires were generated with immunoSEQ multiplex PCR, while TCRdb's copy carries only in-frame clones and drops some. The sample has approximately 210,000 clones; around 89% are singletons. The sequenced material came from peripheral blood. The source is a man aged 65-85 years with acute or convalescent COVID-19.

The chain uses TRBV3-1 (or the pseudogene TRBV3-2) and TRBJ2-1; TRBD1 matches at 9 bases. Germline trimming cut 4 bases from V and 7 bases from J; bases unmatched to any gene: 8. The germline gives CDR1 LGHDT, CDR2 YNNKEL (reference sequence). The CDR3 totals 15 residues. DNA for the CDR3: TGTGCCAGCAGCCCATGGGACAGGGTTGGGAATGAGCAGTTCTTC. Protein product: CASSPWDRVGNEQFF.

The chain recombines TRBV24-1 with TRBJ1-2, with no clear D. CDR1 KGHDR and CDR2 SFDVKD come from the germline V gene. The CDR3 has 14 amino acids. The V gene lost 1 base and the J gene lost 1 base, with 6 bases spanning the gap. In DNA form, the CDR3 reads TGTGCCACCAGTGATTTTGAGATTAACTATGGCTACACCTTC. Translated, it gives CATSDFEINYGYTF.

The rearrangement links TRBV16 to TRBJ1-5, with 10 positions matching TRBD1. Germline CDR1 is KGHSY and CDR2 is FQNENV. The trim removed 6 bases at V and 5 bases at J, leaving 7 bases unmatched. The CDR3 is made up of 15 amino acids. CDR3 loop: CASRRQGARDQPQHF. In nucleotides, the CDR3 is TGTGCCAGCAGGCGACAGGGGGCGAGGGATCAGCCCCAGCATTTT.

This clone was observed once. V and J are TRBV7-2 and TRBJ2-2; the D gene is possibly TRBD2 (5 bases). The CDR3 consists of 14 residues. CDR1 is SGHTA, CDR2 FQGNSA, per germline. Trimming cost V 4 bases and J 5 bases, with 11 bases left between them. In DNA form, the CDR3 reads TGTGCCAGCAGCTCCAGCGGCAAAACCGGGGAGCTGTTTTTT. This sequence encodes CASSSSGKTGELFF.

This clone was observed once. The V gene is TRBV19, the J gene TRBJ1-5; D perhaps matches TRBD1 (6 bases). CDR1 is LNHDA and CDR2 is SQIVND in the germline V gene (reference sequence). The CDR3 spans 15 residues. Trimming removed 5 bases from V and 0 bases from J, with 11 bases in between. Here the CDR3 reads CASSSRDTSNQPQHF. The CDR3 DNA is TGTGCCAGTAGTTCCCGGGACACTAGCAATCAGCCCCAGCATTTT.